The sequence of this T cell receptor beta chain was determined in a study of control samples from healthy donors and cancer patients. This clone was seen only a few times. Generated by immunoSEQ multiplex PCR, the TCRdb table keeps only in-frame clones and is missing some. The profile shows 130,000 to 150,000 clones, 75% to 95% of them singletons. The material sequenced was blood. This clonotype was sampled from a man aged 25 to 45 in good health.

CDR3 nucleotide sequence: TGTGCCAGCAGCAAGGACAGGACCCCTTCCGATGGCTACACCTTC. Residues: CASSKDRTPSDGYTF. This chain joins TRBV5-4 and TRBJ1-2; 7 bases agree with TRBD1. The length of the CDR3 is 15 residues. With 4 bases clipped from V and 6 bases from J, the junction kept 12 bases outside the gene matches. Germline lookup yields CDR1 SGHNT and CDR2 YYREEE (reference sequence).